The 8 T cell receptor beta chains listed next were all sequenced from one sample in a study of blood T cells in healthy people across ages. The use of a sample-barcoded 5' primer and a J-beta primer mix characterized a second PCR of roughly 6 to 11 cycles. TCRdb re-called the 5' RACE reads with MiXCR, one entry per CDR3 protein. Among approximately 850,000 distinct CDR3 sequences listed, under 55% were seen once. The sample was blood. All receptors come from a man between 60 and 75 years old in good health.

This clonotype was recorded a few times. The chain joins TRBV29-1 to TRBJ1-1; D perhaps matches TRBD1 (5 bases). The length of the CDR3 is 16 residues. Trimming removed 4 bases at V and 1 base at J, with 19 bases between. CDR1 and CDR2 from the germline V gene are SQVTM and ANQGSEA. The CDR3 DNA reads TGCAGCGTTGTAGCCGACCCAAGGCAGGGGAACACTGAAGCTTTCTTT. Residues: CSVVADPRQGNTEAFF.

There are a few counts of this clonotype. The chain recombines TRBV4-3 with TRBJ1-1, with D hard to call. The CDR3 loop spans 14 amino acids. The germline gives CDR1 LGHNA, CDR2 YSLEER. V dropped 0 bases and J dropped 4 bases, with 9 bases sitting between them. The CDR3 region is CASSQELGGTEAFF. The CDR3 nucleotides read TGCGCCAGCAGCCAAGAGTTAGGTGGCACTGAAGCTTTCTTT.

In this sample, this clonotype turned up a few times. This chain links TRBV7-3 with TRBJ2-2; maybe TRBD1 (7 bases). CDR1 and CDR2 from the germline V gene are SGHTA and FQGTGA. The CDR3 covers 17 residues. Trimming stripped 2 bases from V and 2 bases from J, with 15 bases between. CDR3 residues: CASSLDQGDFNTGELFF. CDR3 sequence (DNA): TGTGCCAGCAGCTTAGACCAGGGGGACTTCAACACCGGGGAGCTGTTTTTT.

The chain combines TRBV6-1 with TRBJ1-2; 9 bases align to TRBD1. The germline gives CDR1 MNHNS, CDR2 SASEGT. The CDR3 contains 15 residues. The V and J ends lost 4 bases and 6 bases, in that order; junction bases with no gene match: 9. DNA for the CDR3: TGTGCCAGCAGTGTCCAACAGACAGGGGGAAATGGCTACACCTTC. Translating gives CASSVQQTGGNGYTF.

This chain links TRBV13 with TRBJ2-1; a possible D gene is TRBD1 (6 bases). CDR1 PRHDT and CDR2 FYEKMQ come from the germline V gene (reference sequence). The CDR3 has 17 residues. Trimming removed 5 bases at V and 3 bases at J, with 20 bases between. The CDR3 DNA sequence: TGTGCCAGCAGCCCAGATTTCGGGACAACCGACTACAATGAGCAGTTCTTC. Protein product: CASSPDFGTTDYNEQFF. The variable domain in full, with the rest retrieved from reference TRBV13 and TRBJ2-1, is AAGVIQSPRHLIKEKRETATLKCYPIPRHDTVYWYQQGPGQDPQFLISFYEKMQSDKGSIPDRFSAQQFSDYHSELNMSSLELGDSALYFCASSPDFGTTDYNEQFFGPGTRLTVL.

Regarding this clonotype: A read error may explain this, as a much larger clone is one base away. The rearrangement uses TRBV6-5 and TRBJ2-4, with D perhaps TRBD1 or TRBD2 (5 bases each). The last part of the DNA fits TRBJ2-7 better; the J call may be wrong. CDR1 is MNHEY, CDR2 SVGAGI, per germline. The length of the CDR3 is 13 residues. The CDR3 sequence is CASSYLGAYEQYF. CDR3 nucleotide sequence: TGTGCCAGCAGTTACCTGGGGGCCTACGAGCAGTACTTC.

This sequence joins TRBV5-1 and TRBJ2-7; D remains ambiguous. CDR1 is SGHRS and CDR2 is YFSETQ in the germline V gene. The germline V and J ends were trimmed by 6 bases and 4 bases, with 14 bases remaining between them. The CDR3 is made up of 13 amino acids. The CDR3 spells CASTPGSPYEQYF. The CDR3 coding sequence is TGCGCCAGCACCCCCGGAAGTCCTTACGAGCAGTACTTC.

This clonotype occurred a few times. The chain employs TRBV7-9 and TRBJ2-6; D remains unclear. From germline, CDR1 is SEHNR and CDR2 FQNEAQ (reference sequence). Trimming cost V 8 bases and J 1 base, with 15 bases left between them. The CDR3 sequence is 16 residues long. The CDR3 bases are TGTGCCAGCCCCCCCTCGGTCTCTTCTGGGGCCAACGTCCTGACTTTC. Protein: CASPPSVSSGANVLTF.